Each of the 11 T cell receptor beta chains below was sequenced from the same sample in a study of blood T cell repertoires in COVID-19. Assay used: immunoSEQ multiplex PCR; TCRdb lists only in-frame clones, some missing. The sample consists of some 490,000 clones, roughly nine tenths of them appearing once. The sequencing input was PBMCs or T cells enriched from blood (not recorded which). These TCRs come from a woman aged 55-69 years who had recovered from COVID-19.

The genes are TRBV4-1 and TRBJ2-1, with a weak D call TRBD2 (6 bases). Germline V gene sequence: CDR1 MGHRA, CDR2 YSYEKL. The CDR3 sequence is 14 residues long. V lost 6 bases to trimming and J lost 10 bases, with 19 bases between them. The CDR3 sequence: CASRMISGGREQFF. In DNA, the CDR3 is TGCGCCAGCAGAATGATCTCGGGTGGGAGGGAGCAGTTCTTC.

The chain employs TRBV5-1 and TRBJ2-3; 8 nucleotides agree with TRBD2. After removal of 0 bases from V and 4 bases from J, the junction contained 4 bases not matched to a gene. The CDR3 extends over 15 amino acids. Per germline, CDR1 SGHRS and CDR2 YFSETQ. This CDR3 reads CASSLVSGDADTQYF. CDR3 nucleotide sequence: TGCGCCAGCAGCTTGGTTAGCGGGGACGCAGATACGCAGTATTTT.

The rearrangement joins TRBV5-1 to TRBJ1-5, with 9 positions matching TRBD1. The CDR3 contains 15 residues. With V trimmed by 4 bases and J by 8 bases, 10 bases remained unmatched. Per the germline V gene, CDR1 is SGHRS and CDR2 is YFSETQ. The CDR3 reads CASSAGQGDIEPQHF. The CDR3 DNA follows: TGCGCCAGCAGCGCGGGACAGGGAGATATAGAGCCCCAGCATTTT. Full variable domain (remainder filled in from reference TRBV5-1 and TRBJ1-5): KAGVTQTPRYLIKTRGQQVTLSCSPISGHRSVSWYQQTPGQGLQFLFEYFSETQRNKGNFPGRFSGRQFSNSRSEMNVSTLELGDSALYLCASSAGQGDIEPQHFGDGTRLSIL.

The chain couples TRBV4-1 to TRBJ2-4; 10 bases agree with TRBD2. This CDR3 region has 18 residues. The germline gives CDR1 MGHRA, CDR2 YSYEKL. The V gene end was trimmed by 1 base and the J gene end by 5 bases; junction bases not matched to a gene: 11. CDR3 sequence reads: CASSQVYSGGAGENIQYF. CDR3 nucleotide sequence: TGCGCCAGCAGCCAAGTGTACAGCGGGGGGGCCGGGGAAAACATTCAGTACTTC.

The chain joins TRBV5-1 to TRBJ1-4; TRBD1 matches 9 bases. The V gene end was trimmed by 4 bases and the J gene end by 8 bases; junction bases not matched to a gene: 9. Germline-derived CDR1 and CDR2 are SGHRS and YFSETQ. CDR3 length: 15 residues. The CDR3 region is CASSGYGTGREKLFF. Here the CDR3 DNA reads TGCGCCAGCAGCGGCTACGGGACAGGGAGGGAAAAACTGTTTTTT.

The V and J genes are TRBV9 and TRBJ2-2; the match to TRBD2 covers 9 bases. Germline assignment: CDR1 SGDLS and CDR2 YYNGEE. V was pared by 6 bases and J by 0 bases, with 3 bases of the junction left unmatched. The CDR3 runs 15 residues. CDR3 sequence: CASTPSGANTGELFF. For the CDR3, the DNA is TGTGCCAGCACCCCTAGCGGGGCGAACACCGGGGAGCTGTTTTTT.

The gene calls are TRBV10-3 and TRBJ1-6; tentative D call: TRBD1 (5 bases). With 4 bases removed from V and 6 bases from J, the gap between germline ends came to 13 bases. Germline CDR1 reads ENHRY; CDR2 reads SYGVKD. The CDR3 runs to 15 residues. The CDR3: CAISVGDWVNSPLHF. Written as DNA, the CDR3 is TGTGCCATCAGTGTGGGGGACTGGGTTAATTCACCCCTCCACTTT.

The chain is built from TRBV10-3 and TRBJ2-7, with TRBD1 matching 8 bases. This CDR3 region has 14 residues. With V trimmed by 4 bases and J by 6 bases, 8 bases remained unmatched. The V gene's germline CDR1 is ENHRY and CDR2 SYGVKD. The CDR3 sequence is CAISAGQGKGEQYV. DNA for the CDR3: TGTGCCATCAGTGCAGGACAGGGTAAAGGCGAGCAGTACGTC.

This chain joins TRBV9 and TRBJ2-6; 11 bases fit TRBD1. The germline gives CDR1 SGDLS, CDR2 YYNGEE. The CDR3 loop spans 17 amino acids. V trimming: 4 bases; J trimming: 2 bases; junction bases outside the gene matches: 5. The CDR3 is CASSTGQGVAGANVLTF. The CDR3 DNA is TGTGCCAGCAGCACGGGACAGGGGGTGGCTGGGGCCAACGTCCTGACTTTC. Full variable domain (rest looked up from reference TRBV9 and TRBJ2-6): DSGVTQTPKHLITATGQRVTLRCSPRSGDLSVYWYQQSLDQGLQFLIQYYNGEERAKGNILERFSAQQFPDLHSELNLSSLELGDSALYFCASSTGQGVAGANVLTFGAGSRLTVL.

CDR3 in amino acids: CASSGRGRDGELFF. The CDR3 coding sequence is TGTGCCAGCAGCGGGAGGGGGCGAGACGGGGAGCTGTTTTTT. The gene calls are TRBV9 and TRBJ2-2; weak D call: TRBD1 (7 bases). The CDR3 consists of 14 residues. Germline assignment: CDR1 SGDLS and CDR2 YYNGEE. With 3 bases removed from V and 7 bases from J, the gap between germline ends came to 13 bases.

The chain has TRBV30 and TRBJ1-6, with D perhaps matching TRBD1 (5 bases). This CDR3 has 15 amino acids. The ends were cut back, 4 bases at V and 4 bases at J, with 14 bases in the middle. From germline, CDR1 is GTSNPN and CDR2 SVGIG (reference sequence). CDR3 nucleotides: TGTGCCTGGAACGAAGGGGTCCCTTATAATTCACCCCTCCACTTT. It codes for CAWNEGVPYNSPLHF.